The 8 T cell receptor beta chains below all came from one sample that was sequenced in a study of shared clonotypes between healthy human individuals. Sequenced by immunoSEQ multiplex PCR; TCRdb stores in-frame clones only, minus some. The sample lists more than 2,000,000 clones; around 94% were seen once. Input material: naive CD4+ T cells sorted from blood. Subset here: CD45RA+ positively selected. The origin of the receptors is a man aged 18-30 years in good health.

The chain carries TRBV5-4 and TRBJ1-1; 8 bases map to TRBD1. V gave up 0 bases and J gave up 3 bases; unmatched junction bases: 4. There are 15 residues in the CDR3. Germline CDR1 reads SGHNT; CDR2 reads YYREEE (reference sequence). Here the CDR3 DNA reads TGTGCCAGCAGCTTGGTGGACAGGGTTGACACTGAAGCTTTCTTT. It encodes CASSLVDRVDTEAFF.

About this clone: The germline gene is not matched at one end of the junction; a read error may be the cause. This chain joins TRBV10-3 and TRBJ2-7, with 7 bases aligning to TRBD1. The CDR3 runs 15 residues. CDR1 ENHRY and CDR2 SYGVKD come from the germline V gene. Here the CDR3 reads CASSYSSTGFYEQYF. The DNA for the CDR3 is TGTGCCAGCAGTTACTCTTCGACAGGGTTCTACGAGCAGTACTTC.

The J gene is TRBJ1-1, the V gene TRBV5-6; tentatively, D is TRBD1 (5 bases). Trimming took off 0 bases at V and 0 bases at J, with 18 bases between the two ends. Germline V gene sequence: CDR1 SGHDT, CDR2 YYEEEE. The CDR3 consists of 18 residues. The CDR3 spells CASSLVAGYTEMNTEAFF. Written as DNA, the CDR3 is TGTGCCAGCAGCTTGGTGGCAGGGTACACAGAAATGAACACTGAAGCTTTCTTT. Complete variable domain (other parts from reference TRBV5-6 and TRBJ1-1): DAGVTQSPTHLIKTRGQQVTLRCSPKSGHDTVSWYQQALGQGPQFIFQYYEEEERQRGNFPDRFSGHQFPNYSSELNVNALLLGDSALYLCASSLVAGYTEMNTEAFFGQGTRLTVV.

The genes are TRBV5-5 and TRBJ1-3; D gene ambiguous. V was cut by 0 bases and J by 0 bases, with 7 bases left in between. Germline values: CDR1 SGHKS, CDR2 YYEKEE (reference sequence). The CDR3 is 15 amino acids. The DNA for the CDR3 is TGTGCCAGCAGCTTGGCACAGCTCTCTGGAAACACCATATATTTT. Translated, it gives CASSLAQLSGNTIYF.

The genes are TRBV4-1 and TRBJ1-1; 10 nucleotides align to TRBD1. V shed 3 bases, J shed 5 bases, and the junction held 12 bases outside the gene matches. The CDR3 length is 17 residues. Germline CDR1 and CDR2: MGHRA and YSYEKL. In DNA form, the CDR3 reads TGCGCCAGCAGCCATCCCGGTGGACAGGGGGTAAGGACTGAAGCTTTCTTT. It specifies CASSHPGGQGVRTEAFF.

The chain carries TRBV10-1 and TRBJ2-3; 11 bases align to TRBD2. This CDR3 has 15 residues. With V trimmed by 4 bases and J by 8 bases, 8 bases remained unmatched. Per the germline V gene, CDR1 is WNHNN and CDR2 is SYGVQD (reference sequence). In DNA form, the CDR3 reads TGCGCCAGCAGTGCTGGGGGACTAGCGGAGGGTACGCAGTATTTT. Amino acid sequence: CASSAGGLAEGTQYF.

This clone was counted between two and nine times. The V gene is TRBV18, the J gene TRBJ1-2; D gene ambiguous. V was clipped by 0 bases and J by 4 bases, with 15 bases between them. The CDR3 has 16 amino acids. The germline CDR1 and CDR2 sequences are KGHSH and LQKENI. Here the CDR3 reads CASSPPRLGSVYGYTF. The CDR3 DNA reads TGTGCCAGCTCACCACCTCGCTTAGGGTCCGTCTATGGCTACACCTTC. The full variable domain, its missing parts supplied by reference TRBV18 and TRBJ1-2, is NAGVMQNPRHLVRRRGQEARLRCSPMKGHSHVYWYRQLPEEGLKFMVYLQKENIIDESGMPKERFSAEFPKEGPSILRIQQVVRGDSAAYFCASSPPRLGSVYGYTFGSGTRLTVV.

This clone was found once. J is TRBJ2-7 and V is TRBV10-3; 7 bases align to TRBD1. CDR3 size: 12 residues. V shed 7 bases, J shed 5 bases, and the junction held 5 bases outside the gene matches. Germline CDR1 reads ENHRY; CDR2 reads SYGVKD. CDR3 loop: CAIKGQQDEQYF. The CDR3, as DNA: TGTGCCATCAAGGGACAGCAAGACGAGCAGTACTTC.